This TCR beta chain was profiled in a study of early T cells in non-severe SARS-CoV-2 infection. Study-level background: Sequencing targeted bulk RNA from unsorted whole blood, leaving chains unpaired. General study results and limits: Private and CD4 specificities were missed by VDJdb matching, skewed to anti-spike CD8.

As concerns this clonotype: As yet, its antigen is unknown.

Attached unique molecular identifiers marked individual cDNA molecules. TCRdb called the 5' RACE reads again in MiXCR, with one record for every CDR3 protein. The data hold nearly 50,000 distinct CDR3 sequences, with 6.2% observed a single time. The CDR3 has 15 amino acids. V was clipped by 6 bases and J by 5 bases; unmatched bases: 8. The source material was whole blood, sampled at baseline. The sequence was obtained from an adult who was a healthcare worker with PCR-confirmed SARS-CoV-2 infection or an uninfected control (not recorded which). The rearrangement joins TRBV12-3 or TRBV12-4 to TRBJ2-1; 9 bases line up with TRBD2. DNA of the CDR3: TGTGCCAGCAGCCCAACTAGCGGGCCGAACAATGAGCAGTTCTTC. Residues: CASSPTSGPNNEQFF.